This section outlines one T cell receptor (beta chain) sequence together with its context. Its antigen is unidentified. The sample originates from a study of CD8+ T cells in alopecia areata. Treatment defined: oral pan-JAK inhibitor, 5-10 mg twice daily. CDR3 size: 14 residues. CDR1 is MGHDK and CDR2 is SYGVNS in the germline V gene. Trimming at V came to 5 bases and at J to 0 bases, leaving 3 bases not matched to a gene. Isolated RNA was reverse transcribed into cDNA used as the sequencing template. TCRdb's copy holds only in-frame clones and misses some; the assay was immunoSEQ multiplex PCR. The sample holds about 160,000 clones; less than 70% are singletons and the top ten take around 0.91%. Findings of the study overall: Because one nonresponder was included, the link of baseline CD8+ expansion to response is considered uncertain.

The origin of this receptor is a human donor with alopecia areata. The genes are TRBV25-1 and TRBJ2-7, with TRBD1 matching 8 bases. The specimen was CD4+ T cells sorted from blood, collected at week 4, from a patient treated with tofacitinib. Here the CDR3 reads CASSKGQGSYEQYF. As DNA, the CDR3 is TGTGCCAGCAGTAAAGGACAGGGCTCCTACGAGCAGTACTTC.